Listed below are T cell receptor beta chains from one sample, sequenced in a study of tumor-infiltrating lymphocytes in primary liver carcinoma. TCRdb itself ran the multiplex PCR reads through MiXCR, one entry per CDR3 protein. The table lists roughly 32,000 distinct CDR3 sequences, roughly 74% of them singletons, with around 15% in the top ten. The sequenced sample was liver tumor tissue from sampling region 4. The origin of the receptors is a man aged 40-50 years with primary liver carcinoma and hepatitis B virus infection. CDR3s include the opening cysteine and the closing phenylalanine or tryptophan. A D gene is named only where the DNA matches it firmly. Not every row has a clone size; where given, it reads once, few, many or a size class.

v_gene: TRBV6-1
d_gene: NA
j_gene: TRBJ2-6
abundance: NA
CDR3nt: TGTGCCAGCAGTGCCCCGGACACAATCTCTGGGGTTAACGTCCTGACTTTC
CDR3aa: CASSAPDTISGVNVLTF

v_gene: TRBV6-6
d_gene: NA
j_gene: TRBJ2-2
abundance: NA
CDR3nt: TGTGGCATCTCCGTCGCCCGAGAGATCGGGGAGCTGTTTTTT
CDR3aa: CGISVAREIGELFF

v_gene: TRBV2
d_gene: NA
j_gene: TRBJ2-3
abundance: few
CDR3nt: TGTGCCAGCCTCCGGACAGATACGCAGTATTTT
CDR3aa: CASLRTDTQYF

v_gene: TRBV5-4
d_gene: NA
j_gene: TRBJ2-5
abundance: once
CDR3nt: TGTGCCAGCAATTTGAACGGGGACGGCCAAGAGACCCAGTATTTC
CDR3aa: CASNLNGDGQETQYF

v_gene: TRBV19
d_gene: NA
j_gene: TRBJ2-7
abundance: many
CDR3nt: TGTGCCAGTAGTAAAGGACAGAATTCACCCACCTACGAGCAGTACTTC
CDR3aa: CASSKGQNSPTYEQYF

v_gene: TRBV30
d_gene: NA
j_gene: TRBJ1-5
abundance: NA
CDR3nt: TGTGCCTGGAGTGTCGAAGGGTTTCAACCCCAGCATTTT
CDR3aa: CAWSVEGFQPQHF

v_gene: TRBV10-2
d_gene: NA
j_gene: TRBJ1-2
abundance: once
CDR3nt: TGCGCCAGCAGTGTAATCGTTAACTATGGTTACACCTTC
CDR3aa: CASSVIVNYGYTF

v_gene: TRBV12-3/TRBV12-4
d_gene: NA
j_gene: TRBJ1-5
abundance: medium-sized
CDR3nt: TGTGCCAGCAGTTCGGGAGGGATACAGCCCCAGCATTTT
CDR3aa: CASSSGGIQPQHF

v_gene: TRBV30
d_gene: NA
j_gene: TRBJ1-2
abundance: NA
CDR3nt: TGTGTCTGGAGTGTGGCAGGGGACTATGGCTACATCTTC
CDR3aa: CVWSVAGDYGYIF

v_gene: TRBV5-1
d_gene: NA
j_gene: TRBJ2-5
abundance: once
CDR3nt: TGCGCCAGGAGCCCCTCGGCTGTCCAAGAGACCCAGTACTTC
CDR3aa: CARSPSAVQETQYF

v_gene: TRBV4-2
d_gene: NA
j_gene: TRBJ2-1
abundance: NA
CDR3nt: TGTGCCTGCAGGCATGTTAGTTTTTCCGGCAATGGGCAGTTCTTC
CDR3aa: CACRHVSFSGNGQFF

v_gene: TRBV7-8
d_gene: NA
j_gene: TRBJ2-5
abundance: once
CDR3nt: TGTGCCAGCAAGCAAGGGACAACCCAAGAGACCCAGCATTTC
CDR3aa: CASKQGTTQETQHF

v_gene: TRBV7-9
d_gene: NA
j_gene: TRBJ2-1
abundance: many
CDR3nt: TGTGCCAGCAGCTCAGACACTGCCCACAATGAGCAGTTCTTC
CDR3aa: CASSSDTAHNEQFF

v_gene: TRBV11-1
d_gene: NA
j_gene: TRBJ1-6
abundance: NA
CDR3nt: TGTGTCAGCAGCCGGACATTGGTTTCACCCCTCCACTTC
CDR3aa: CVSSRTLVSPLHF

v_gene: TRBV29-1
d_gene: NA
j_gene: TRBJ1-5
abundance: NA
CDR3nt: TGCAGGGTTGTCGGACAGATCAATCGGCCCCAGTATTTC
CDR3aa: CRVVGQINRPQYF

v_gene: TRBV29-1
d_gene: NA
j_gene: TRBJ1-4
abundance: NA
CDR3nt: TGCAGTGTCACAGGAATCAGAGCAACTAATGAAAAACTGTTTTTT
CDR3aa: CSVTGIRATNEKLFF

v_gene: TRBV11-2
d_gene: NA
j_gene: TRBJ2-3
abundance: large
CDR3nt: TGTGCCAGCAGCAGAAGAAGTACAGGGAACACAGATACGCAGTATTTT
CDR3aa: CASSRRSTGNTDTQYF

v_gene: TRBV11-1
d_gene: TRBD1
j_gene: TRBJ2-3
abundance: NA
CDR3nt: TGTACCAACAGCCCGAGACAGGGATTAACAGATACGCAATATTTT
CDR3aa: CTNSPRQGLTDTQYF

v_gene: TRBV4-2
d_gene: NA
j_gene: TRBJ2-7
abundance: NA
CDR3nt: TGTGCCAGCAGCCAAGATAGGGGGAGCAGCTACGAGCAGCACTTC
CDR3aa: CASSQDRGSSYEQHF

v_gene: TRBV6-5
d_gene: TRBD2
j_gene: TRBJ2-1
abundance: NA
CDR3nt: TGTGCCAGCAGTTTACGGGAGGTCGACTACAATGAACAGTTCTTC
CDR3aa: CASSLREVDYNEQFF

v_gene: TRBV29-1
d_gene: NA
j_gene: TRBJ2-1
abundance: NA
CDR3nt: TGCAACGTTCTGGTATCGTCCGGGCTTGAGCAATTCTTC
CDR3aa: CNVLVSSGLEQFF

v_gene: TRBV5-6
d_gene: NA
j_gene: TRBJ1-5
abundance: medium-sized
CDR3nt: TGTGCCAGCAGCATCTTGGGCAGGGGCGATCAGCCCCAGCATTTT
CDR3aa: CASSILGRGDQPQHF

v_gene: TRBV6-2/TRBV6-3
d_gene: NA
j_gene: TRBJ1-5
abundance: medium-sized
CDR3nt: TGTGCCAGCAGTTCGCAGGGAAACAATCAGCCCCAGCATTTT
CDR3aa: CASSSQGNNQPQHF

v_gene: TRBV4-3
d_gene: TRBD2
j_gene: TRBJ2-3
abundance: once
CDR3nt: TGCGCCAGCAGGCAAGATCTTCCCTCCGAGACTAGCGGGAGAGCAGATACGCATTATTTT
CDR3aa: CASRQDLPSETSGRADTHYF

v_gene: TRBV29-1
d_gene: TRBD2
j_gene: TRBJ2-1
abundance: NA
CDR3nt: TGCAGCGTTGGAGTAGCGGGAGGGTTCTACAAAGGGCAGTTCTTC
CDR3aa: CSVGVAGGFYKGQFF

v_gene: TRBV4-1
d_gene: NA
j_gene: TRBJ2-5
abundance: NA
CDR3nt: TGCGCCAGCAGCCAAGATTGGGGAGCTCACCAAGATACCCAATACTTC
CDR3aa: CASSQDWGAHQDTQYF

v_gene: TRBV11-2
d_gene: NA
j_gene: TRBJ2-3
abundance: NA
CDR3nt: TGTGCCAACAGAAGAAGTACAGGGAACACAGATACGCAGTATTTT
CDR3aa: CANRRSTGNTDTQYF

v_gene: TRBV5-1
d_gene: NA
j_gene: TRBJ2-7
abundance: many
CDR3nt: TGCGCCAGCAGCTTGGATCCTTCCACCTACGAGCAGTACTTC
CDR3aa: CASSLDPSTYEQYF

v_gene: TRBV28
d_gene: TRBD2
j_gene: TRBJ2-7
abundance: NA
CDR3nt: TGTGCCAGCAGCCTGACTAGCGGAAGCTCATACGAGCAGAACTTC
CDR3aa: CASSLTSGSSYEQNF

v_gene: TRBV29-1
d_gene: TRBD1
j_gene: TRBJ2-3
abundance: once
CDR3nt: TGCAGCCTTTCCTGGACAGGGGCGACAGATACGCAGTATTTT
CDR3aa: CSLSWTGATDTQYF

v_gene: TRBV29-1
d_gene: NA
j_gene: TRBJ2-5
abundance: NA
CDR3nt: TGCAGCGGTATGTGCCGTGGAGAGACCCAGTACTTC
CDR3aa: CSGMCRGETQYF

v_gene: TRBV19
d_gene: NA
j_gene: TRBJ2-1
abundance: NA
CDR3nt: TGTGTCAGCCGAAAACCTTACGGTGTGCAGTTCTTC
CDR3aa: CVSRKPYGVQFF

v_gene: TRBV6-4
d_gene: NA
j_gene: TRBJ2-7
abundance: many
CDR3nt: TGTGCCAGCAGTGAACGCGGGGATAGCTCCTACGAGCAGTACTTC
CDR3aa: CASSERGDSSYEQYF

v_gene: TRBV5-1
d_gene: TRBD2
j_gene: TRBJ2-1
abundance: NA
CDR3nt: TGCGCCAGCAGCTTGCGGGGACTAGTGGGAGCGAATGAGCAGTTCTTC
CDR3aa: CASSLRGLVGANEQFF

v_gene: TRBV5-4
d_gene: NA
j_gene: TRBJ1-1
abundance: NA
CDR3nt: TGTACCAGCAGATCGGGGCAGGGGACTATTGAAGCTTTCTTT
CDR3aa: CTSRSGQGTIEAFF

v_gene: TRBV29-1
d_gene: TRBD1
j_gene: TRBJ2-3
abundance: large
CDR3nt: TGCAGCGTTTCCGGGACAGGGGCGTCAGATACGCAGTATTTT
CDR3aa: CSVSGTGASDTQYF

v_gene: TRBV11-1
d_gene: TRBD2
j_gene: TRBJ2-4
abundance: NA
CDR3nt: TGTGCCAGCACCTTTCCCGGGATTAGCGGGACCAAAAACATTCGGTACTTC
CDR3aa: CASTFPGISGTKNIRYF

v_gene: TRBV29-1
d_gene: NA
j_gene: TRBJ2-5
abundance: few
CDR3nt: TGCAGCGCTCAGACAAGCGGAGAGGCCCAGTACTTC
CDR3aa: CSAQTSGEAQYF

v_gene: TRBV5-6
d_gene: NA
j_gene: TRBJ2-6
abundance: NA
CDR3nt: TGTGCCAGCAACTCCGTGGGCCTCCTGACTTTC
CDR3aa: CASNSVGLLTF

v_gene: TRBV5-4
d_gene: NA
j_gene: TRBJ2-4
abundance: medium-sized
CDR3nt: TGTGCCAGCAGCCGGGACATAGCCAAAAACATTCAGTACTTC
CDR3aa: CASSRDIAKNIQYF